The 10 T cell receptor beta chains given below trace back to one sample, sequenced in a study of Graves' ophthalmopathy and Graves' hyperthyroidism. RNA transcripts were the template, and TCR beta CDR3 regions were amplified from them. RT-PCR in the first round used HTBI primers; a second-round multiplex PCR followed. MiXCR was run by TCRdb on the multiplex PCR reads, yielding one entry per CDR3 protein. The sample holds 650,000 to 900,000 distinct CDR3 sequences, 40% seen once. Sample: peripheral blood. Receptors were obtained from an adult man with Graves' ophthalmopathy.

The V gene is TRBV2, the J gene TRBJ1-5; 9 nucleotides line up with TRBD1. V dropped 8 bases and J dropped 1; count of bases not matched to a gene: 15. This CDR3 region has 18 residues. Germline CDR1 reads SNHLY; CDR2 reads FYNNEI. CDR3 DNA sequence: TGTGCCAGCCACCGTGGGACAGGGACAACCTCGAGCAATCAGCCCCAGCATTTT. Translating it yields CASHRGTGTTSSNQPQHF.

The V call is TRBV2, the J call TRBJ1-6, with 9 bases lining up with TRBD1. The CDR3 extends over 13 amino acids. The germline gives CDR1 SNHLY, CDR2 FYNNEI. The V and J ends lost 4 bases and 13 bases, in that order; junction bases with no gene match: 5. The CDR3 DNA reads as TGTGCCAGCAGTGCGGGACAGGGAACCCCCCTCCACTTT. The encoded protein is CASSAGQGTPLHF.

The chain has TRBV20-1 and TRBJ2-2; D is possibly TRBD1 or TRBD2 (5 bases each). The V gene's germline CDR1 is DFQATT and CDR2 SNEGSKA (reference sequence). V was clipped by 2 bases and J by 0 bases, with 13 bases between them. The CDR3 loop spans 16 amino acids. The CDR3 sequence: CSARQGTHANTGELFF. In DNA form, the CDR3 reads TGCAGTGCTAGACAAGGGACGCACGCGAACACCGGGGAGCTGTTTTTT.

This clonotype appeared many times. This chain connects TRBV29-1 to TRBJ2-2, with 7 bases that match TRBD1. V shed 7 bases, J shed 0 bases, and the junction held 8 bases outside the gene matches. The CDR3 has 15 residues. CDR1 and CDR2 (germline): SQVTM, ANQGSEA. Here the CDR3 reads CSAMLGQANTGELFF. As DNA, the CDR3 is TGCAGCGCCATGCTTGGACAGGCGAACACCGGGGAGCTGTTTTTT.

The chain links TRBV15 to TRBJ1-4; no clear D. V gave up 0 bases and J gave up 5 bases, with 13 bases separating them. Germline V lookup: CDR1 LNHNV, CDR2 YYDKDF (reference sequence). The CDR3 runs to 16 residues. In DNA, the CDR3 is TGTGCCACCAGCAGAGATTTCGGGTATTCGAATGAAAAACTGTTTTTT. Translated: CATSRDFGYSNEKLFF.

This clonotype occurred a few times. The chain joins TRBV7-9 to TRBJ2-7, with 8 bases aligning to TRBD2. CDR1 SEHNR and CDR2 FQNEAQ come from the germline V gene (reference sequence). Trimming at V came to 5 bases and at J to 6 bases, leaving 6 bases not matched to a gene. This CDR3 region has 13 residues. The CDR3, as DNA: TGTGCCAGCAGCAACGGACTAGCCGGCGAGCAGTACTTC. It yields the protein CASSNGLAGEQYF.

The chain carries TRBV10-3 and TRBJ1-1, with TRBD1 matching 7 bases. The CDR3 contains 18 residues. Germline values: CDR1 ENHRY, CDR2 SYGVKD. V lost 10 bases, J lost 1 base, and 21 bases stayed unmatched. CDR3 residues: CASRLPRRNRGSNTEAFF. The CDR3 bases are TGTGCCAGCAGACTCCCCCGCCGGAACAGGGGCTCGAACACTGAAGCTTTCTTT.

This clonotype came up once. The chain links TRBV29-1 to TRBJ1-2; 7 nucleotides line up with TRBD1. Germline CDR1 SQVTM, CDR2 ANQGSEA. The CDR3 contains 16 residues. V lost 6 bases to trimming and J lost 0 bases; unmatched junction nucleotides: 13. This chain's CDR3 is CSVMGRGGEANYGYTF. CDR3 DNA: TGCAGCGTCATGGGGAGAGGGGGCGAAGCTAACTATGGCTACACCTTC.

This clonotype has only a few counts. V and J are TRBV7-9 and TRBJ1-1; a weak D match, TRBD1 (6 bases). The CDR3 runs 16 residues. CDR1 and CDR2 (germline): SEHNR, FQNEAQ (reference sequence). The V end was cut by 4 bases, the J end by 2 bases, with 17 bases between. Here the CDR3 DNA reads TGTGCCAGCAGCTCCAATGACAGGCTCGTAAACACTGAAGCTTTCTTT. Translation gives CASSSNDRLVNTEAFF. Combining the CDR3 with reference TRBV7-9 and TRBJ1-1 gives the whole variable domain DTGVSQNPRHKITKRGQNVTFRCDPISEHNRLYWYRQTLGQGPEFLTYFQNEAQLEKSRLLSDRFSAERPKGSFSTLEIQRTEQGDSAMYLCASSSNDRLVNTEAFFGQGTRLTVV.

This sequence joins TRBV20-1 and TRBJ1-1, with TRBD1 matching 12 bases. Germline trimming cut 0 bases from V and 5 bases from J; bases unmatched to any gene: 4. The CDR3 is 15 residues long. Per germline, CDR1 DFQATT and CDR2 SNEGSKA (reference sequence). Here the CDR3 DNA reads TGCAGTGCTAGAGATATGGGACAGGGGGCAACTGAAGCTTTCTTT. This codes for CSARDMGQGATEAFF.